The clone carrying this T cell receptor beta chain was recorded only once. The data originate from a study of blood T cell repertoires in COVID-19. Study information: PBMCs, B-cell-depleted T cells, or T cells were the source of the cDNA or gDNA that made up the material.

V was trimmed by 0 bases and J by 0 bases, leaving 7 bases between them. CDR1 is SGHRS, CDR2 YFSETQ, per germline. CDR3 size: 15 residues. How the authors handled the data: Amplified reference gene primers provided the basis for estimating nucleated cell counts. Assay: immunoSEQ multiplex PCR; the TCRdb copy retains only in-frame clones and omits some. The V and J calls and clone size are taken from that table; D and trimming were inferred from the DNA. The repertoire consists of 250,000 to 350,000 clones, with approximately 89% occurring once and the leading ten covering 9.5% to 15%. The source material was peripheral blood. The source is a woman in her fifties or sixties with acute or convalescent COVID-19. The chain couples TRBV5-1 to TRBJ1-3, with D hard to call. For the CDR3, the DNA is TGCGCCAGCAGCTTGGACACCAGCTCTGGAAACACCATATATTTT. Protein sequence: CASSLDTSSGNTIYF. Full variable domain (remainder filled in from reference TRBV5-1 and TRBJ1-3): KAGVTQTPRYLIKTRGQQVTLSCSPISGHRSVSWYQQTPGQGLQFLFEYFSETQRNKGNFPGRFSGRQFSNSRSEMNVSTLELGDSALYLCASSLDTSSGNTIYFGEGSWLTVV.